This record looks at one T cell receptor beta chain sequence and its context. This entry comes from a study of cytomegalovirus exposure and HLA in healthy donors. PCR involved 60 Vbeta and 13 Jbeta primers. Clones were read by immunoSEQ multiplex PCR, and TCRdb kept only the in-frame ones, dropping some. The top ten clones hold about 16% of a sample with roughly 80,000 clones, roughly 73% of them seen once. This CDR3 spans 14 amino acids. Trimming at V came to 7 bases and at J to 2 bases, leaving 7 bases not matched to a gene. Germline loops: CDR1 LNHDA, CDR2 SQIVND (reference sequence). The sequenced material came from PBMCs. V is TRBV19 and J is TRBJ2-7, with 8 bases that match TRBD1. The receptor was derived from a middle-aged woman in good health and CMV-seropositive. CDR3 residues: CASTETGVTYEQYF. CDR3 nucleotides: TGTGCCAGTACCGAGACAGGGGTTACCTACGAGCAGTACTTC.